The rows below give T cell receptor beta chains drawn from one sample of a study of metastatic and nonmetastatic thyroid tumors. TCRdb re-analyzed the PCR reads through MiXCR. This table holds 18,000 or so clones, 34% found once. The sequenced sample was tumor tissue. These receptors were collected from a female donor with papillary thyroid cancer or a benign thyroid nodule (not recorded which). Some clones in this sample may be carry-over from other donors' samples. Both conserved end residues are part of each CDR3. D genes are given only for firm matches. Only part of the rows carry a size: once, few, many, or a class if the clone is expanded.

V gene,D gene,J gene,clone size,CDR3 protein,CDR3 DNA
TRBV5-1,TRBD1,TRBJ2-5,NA,CASSLGTGVGETQYF,TGCGCCAGCAGCTTGGGGACAGGGGTTGGAGAGACCCAGTACTTC
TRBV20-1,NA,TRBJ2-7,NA,CSARGPNSPGGF,TGCAGTGCTAGGGGGCCCAATTCCCCCGGTGGCTTC
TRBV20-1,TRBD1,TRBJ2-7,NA,CSAYSRDRGKYEQYF,TGCAGTGCTTACTCGCGGGACAGGGGGAAGTACGAGCAGTACTTC
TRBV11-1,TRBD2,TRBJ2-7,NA,CASSLVSGGKAYEQYF,TGTGCCAGCAGCTTAGTTTCGGGGGGGAAGGCCTACGAGCAGTACTTC
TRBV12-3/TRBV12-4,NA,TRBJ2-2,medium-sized,CASSRGTLNTGELFF,TGTGCCAGCAGTCGCGGGACACTGAACACCGGGGAGCTGTTTTTT
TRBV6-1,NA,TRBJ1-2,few,CASKSDTGYGYTF,TGTGCCAGCAAGAGCGACACGGGCTATGGCTACACCTTC
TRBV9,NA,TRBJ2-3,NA,CASSVNSNTDRQYF,TGTGCCAGCAGCGTAAACTCAAACACAGATAGGCAGTATTTT
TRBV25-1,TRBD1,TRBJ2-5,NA,CASSGGTGGQETQYF,TGTGCCAGCAGTGGGGGGACAGGGGGCCAAGAGACCCAGTACTTC
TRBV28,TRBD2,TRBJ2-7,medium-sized,CASSSKREWNYEQYF,TGTGCCAGCAGTAGCAAGCGGGAGTGGAATTACGAGCAGTACTTC
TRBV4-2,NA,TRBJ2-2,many,CASSLTSSAGELFF,TGTGCCAGCAGCCTGACTAGTTCGGCCGGGGAGCTGTTTTTT
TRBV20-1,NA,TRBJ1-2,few,CSARDKSGAARYGYTF,TGCAGTGCTAGAGATAAAAGCGGGGCCGCCCGCTATGGCTACACCTTC
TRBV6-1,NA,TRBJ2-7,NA,CASSEQGQLNF,TGTGCCAGCAGTGAACAAGGACAGCTGAACTTC
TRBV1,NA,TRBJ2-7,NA,CTSSILRDRGYEQYF,TGCACCAGCAGCATCCTCCGGGACAGGGGCTACGAGCAGTACTTC
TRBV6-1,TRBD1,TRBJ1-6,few,CASRETGVGNSPLHF,TGTGCCAGCAGGGAAACAGGGGTGGGGAATTCACCCCTCCACTTT
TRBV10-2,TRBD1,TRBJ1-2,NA,CASSESTGGDGYTF,TGCGCCAGCAGTGAGTCGACAGGGGGAGACGGCTACACCTTC
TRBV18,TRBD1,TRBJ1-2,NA,CASSPQGQGNGDGYTF,TGTGCCAGCTCACCGCAGGGACAGGGTAATGGCGATGGCTACACCTTC
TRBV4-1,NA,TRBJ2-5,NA,CASSQVGWKIQETQYF,TGCGCCAGCAGCCAGGTTGGGTGGAAAATCCAAGAGACCCAGTACTTC
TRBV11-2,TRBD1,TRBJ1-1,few,CASREQGGTEAFF,TGTGCCAGCAGGGAACAGGGGGGCACTGAAGCTTTCTTT
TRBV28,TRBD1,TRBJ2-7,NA,CASSLQGNEQYF,TGTGCCAGCAGTCTACAGGGGAACGAGCAGTACTTC
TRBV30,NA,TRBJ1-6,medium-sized,CAQDSPNSPLHF,TGTGCCCAGGACAGTCCAAATTCACCCCTCCACTTT
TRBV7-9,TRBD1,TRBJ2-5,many,CASSPPTGGGETQYF,TGTGCCAGCAGCCCACCGACAGGGGGAGGGGAGACCCAGTACTTC
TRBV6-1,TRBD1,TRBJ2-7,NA,CASSEPTNPTGPTYEQYF,TGTGCCAGCAGTGAACCTACCAACCCGACAGGGCCAACCTACGAGCAGTACTTC
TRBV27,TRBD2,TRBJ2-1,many,CASSTGTTHNEQFF,TGTGCCAGCAGTACCGGGACTACTCACAATGAGCAGTTCTTC
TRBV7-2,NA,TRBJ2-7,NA,CASSPGRTSDEQYF,TGTGCCAGCAGCCCGGGACGTACCTCCGACGAGCAGTACTTC
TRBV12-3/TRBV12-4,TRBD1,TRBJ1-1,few,CASSRGQGATEAFF,TGTGCCAGCAGCCGGGGACAGGGGGCCACTGAAGCTTTCTTT
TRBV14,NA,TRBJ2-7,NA,CASSQDPGHAYEQYF,TGTGCCAGCAGCCAAGATCCGGGACATGCCTACGAGCAGTACTTC
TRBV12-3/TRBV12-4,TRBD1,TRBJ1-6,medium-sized,CASSPKGQGAVSPLHF,TGTGCCAGCAGCCCTAAGGGACAGGGGGCGGTTTCACCCCTCCACTTT
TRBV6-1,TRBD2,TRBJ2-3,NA,CASSWSGATTDTQYF,TGTGCCAGCAGTTGGAGCGGGGCCACCACAGATACGCAGTATTTT
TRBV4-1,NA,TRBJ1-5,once,CASSQEPGLSNQPQHF,TGCGCCAGCAGCCAAGAGCCGGGACTAAGCAATCAGCCCCAGCATTTT
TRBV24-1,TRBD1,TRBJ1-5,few,CATSAGTGDYQPQHF,TGTGCCACCAGTGCCGGGACAGGCGATTATCAGCCCCAGCATTTT
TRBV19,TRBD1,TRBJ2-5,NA,CASFSGTGIVFF,TGTGCCAGTTTCTCCGGGACAGGGATTGTTTTCTTC
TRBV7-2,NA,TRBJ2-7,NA,CARRGSYEQYF,TGTGCCAGAAGAGGCTCCTACGAGCAGTACTTC
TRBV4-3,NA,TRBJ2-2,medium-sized,CASRLSVTNTGELFF,TGCGCCAGCAGACTAAGTGTCACGAACACCGGGGAGCTGTTTTTT
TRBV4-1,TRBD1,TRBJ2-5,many,CASSQGIRDSQETQYF,TGCGCCAGCAGCCAAGGCATCCGGGACAGTCAAGAGACCCAGTACTTC
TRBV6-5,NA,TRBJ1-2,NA,CASSYSGRDGYTF,TGTGCCAGCAGTTACTCGGGGAGGGACGGCTACACCTTC
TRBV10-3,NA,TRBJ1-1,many,CAISESWTENTGAFF,TGTGCCATCAGTGAGTCGTGGACCGAGAACACTGGAGCTTTCTTT
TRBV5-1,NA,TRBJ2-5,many,CASSLQGWGAQYF,TGCGCCAGCAGCTTACAGGGATGGGGGGCCCAGTACTTC
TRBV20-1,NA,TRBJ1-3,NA,CSAKNSLDTIYF,TGCAGTGCTAAGAACAGTTTGGACACCATATATTTT
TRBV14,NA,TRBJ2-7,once,CASSQAGTQKSYEQYF,TGTGCCAGCAGCCAAGCGGGGACGCAGAAATCATACGAGCAGTACTTC
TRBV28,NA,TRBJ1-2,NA,CASSPPQGRYGYTF,TGTGCCAGCAGCCCGCCTCAGGGGAGATATGGCTACACCTTC
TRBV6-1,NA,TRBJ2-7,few,CASTDIEQYF,TGTGCCAGCACCGACATCGAGCAGTACTTC
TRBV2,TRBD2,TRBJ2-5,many,CASLAGGPGETQYF,TGTGCCAGCCTAGCGGGAGGGCCGGGGGAGACCCAGTACTTC
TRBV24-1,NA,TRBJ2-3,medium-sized,CATSDPRSGSTDTQYF,TGTGCCACCAGTGATCCACGTAGCGGCAGCACAGATACGCAGTATTTT
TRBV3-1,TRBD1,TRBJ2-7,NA,CASSQGTGSYEQYF,TGTGCCAGCAGCCAAGGGACAGGGTCCTACGAGCAGTACTTC
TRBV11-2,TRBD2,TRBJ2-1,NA,CASSLDLKRETSDEQFF,TGTGCCAGCAGCTTAGATCTTAAGCGGGAGACCAGCGATGAGCAGTTCTTC
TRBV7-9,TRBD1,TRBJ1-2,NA,CASRGPGTGFGYTF,TGTGCCAGCAGAGGTCCCGGGACAGGGTTTGGATACACGTTC
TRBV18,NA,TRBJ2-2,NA,CACSPGISGVLFF,TGTGCCTGCTCACCAGGGATTTCCGGGGTGCTGTTTTTT
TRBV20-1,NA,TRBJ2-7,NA,CSADPGGYNTYEQYF,TGCAGTGCTGATCCTGGAGGCTATAACACCTACGAGCAGTACTTC
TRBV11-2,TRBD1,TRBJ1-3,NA,CASSSSTGATGNTIYF,TGTGCCAGCAGCTCCTCGACAGGGGCAACTGGAAACACCATATATTTT
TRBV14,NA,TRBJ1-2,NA,CASSQVWTDIGGYTF,TGTGCCAGCAGCCAAGTGTGGACTGACATTGGTGGCTACACCTTC
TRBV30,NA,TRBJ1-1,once,CAWSERSKAFF,TGTGCCTGGAGTGAGAGATCTAAAGCTTTCTTT
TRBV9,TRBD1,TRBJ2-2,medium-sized,CASSDTGTGLPGELFF,TGTGCCAGCAGCGATACCGGGACAGGGTTACCCGGGGAGCTGTTTTTT